The subject of this entry is one T cell receptor beta chain. Measured with immunoSEQ multiplex PCR; TCRdb has only the in-frame clones, and not every one. In the table there are roughly 150,000 clones, around 84% of which are singletons. This sample was included in a study of blood T cell repertoires in COVID-19. The CDR3 is made up of 13 amino acids. The germline CDR1 and CDR2 sequences are SGHKS and YYEKEE (reference sequence). Trimming shortened V by 2 bases and J by 7 bases, and 9 bases separated the two germline ends. The source material was peripheral blood. The chain joins TRBV5-5 to TRBJ1-4, with D perhaps TRBD1 (5 bases). The sequence was obtained from a woman between 55 and 75 years old with COVID-19, enrolled during active disease. CDR3: CASSFQGGEKLFF. CDR3 sequence (DNA): TGTGCCAGCAGCTTCCAGGGCGGTGAAAAACTGTTTTTT.